This paragraph reports one TCR beta chain. This entry is derived from a study of blood T cell repertoires in COVID-19. Study in general: Specimens from acute and convalescent COVID-19 originated in the United States, Italy and Spain. Sources were T cells, B-cell-depleted T cells, or PBMCs; the material itself was cDNA or gDNA.

Authors' analysis steps: Researchers report that nucleated cell counts were estimated from reference gene primer amplification. Sequencing was performed with immunoSEQ multiplex PCR; in TCRdb, only in-frame clones are kept and a portion is missing. The DNA was the basis for D and trimming; V, J and clone size are from that table. The repertoire holds approximately 100,000 clones, around 92% seen once, with more than 5% in the top ten. The CDR3 has 12 residues. The germline V gene has CDR1 MDHEN and CDR2 SYDVKM. Trimming stripped 4 bases from V and 1 base from J, with 5 bases between. This receptor was obtained from a man aged 50-60 years with active COVID-19. Sequencing was done on a sample of peripheral blood. V gene TRBV28 combines with J gene TRBJ2-7; D not certain. CDR3 sequence (DNA): TGTGCCAGCAGTTGGGCTTCCTACGAGCAGTACTTC. This codes for CASSWASYEQYF.